Listed below are T cell receptor beta chains from one sample, sequenced in a study of blood T cell repertoires in COVID-19. This table comes from immunoSEQ multiplex PCR, and its TCRdb copy is limited to in-frame clones, with some not included. Of some 500,000 clones in the sample, approximately 91% were seen once. The sequencing sample was made of peripheral blood. The source is a woman in her forties or fifties with COVID-19, enrolled during active disease. Both conserved end residues are part of each CDR3. Fields, in order: V gene, clone size, D gene, J gene, CDR3 DNA, CDR3 protein. A D gene is named only where the DNA matches it firmly. Not all rows give a size; the values are once, few, many and, for expanded clones, a class.

TRBV2	NA	NA	TRBJ2-7	TGTGCCAGCGCAGAATCGGGATGGGGCGAGCAGTACTTC	CASAESGWGEQYF
TRBV30	NA	TRBD1	TRBJ1-1	TGTGCCTGGAGTGGGGACAGATTCATGAACACTGAAGCTTTCTTT	CAWSGDRFMNTEAFF
TRBV25-1	NA	NA	TRBJ1-2	TGTGCCAGCAGTAGGGGTGTATATGGCTACACCTTC	CASSRGVYGYTF
TRBV27	NA	NA	TRBJ1-2	TGTGCCAGCAGTCTTACAGGGTCTCTTAACTATGGCTACACCTTC	CASSLTGSLNYGYTF
TRBV2	few	NA	TRBJ2-1	TGTGCCAGCAGTGGACAGGCGTACAATGAGCAGTTCTTC	CASSGQAYNEQFF
TRBV7-9	few	TRBD1	TRBJ1-6	TGTGCCAGCAGCTACGGGACAGGGAGTTCACCCCTCCACTTT	CASSYGTGSSPLHF
TRBV29-1	NA	TRBD1	TRBJ2-3	TGCAGCGCTACAGGGGGCGGGGAGGATACGCAGTATTTT	CSATGGGEDTQYF
TRBV30	NA	NA	TRBJ2-1	TGTGCCTGGAGTTCTCCCCCAGGTGATGAGCAGTTCTTC	CAWSSPPGDEQFF
TRBV2	few	NA	TRBJ2-1	TGTGCCAGCACCTCCGAAGTAGGAGGGGGCGGTGAGCAGTTCTTC	CASTSEVGGGGEQFF
TRBV6-6	NA	TRBD1	TRBJ1-5	TGTGCCAGCAGCCCGACAGGGATGTATCAGCCCCAGCATTTT	CASSPTGMYQPQHF
TRBV7-7	NA	NA	TRBJ2-1	TGTGCCAGCAGCTTAGGCGGGGGCCAAGGATATGAGCAGTTCTTC	CASSLGGGQGYEQFF
TRBV5-1	NA	TRBD1	TRBJ2-7	TGCGCCAGCAGCCCGGACAGGCTCAGCTCCTACGAGCAGTACTTC	CASSPDRLSSYEQYF
TRBV2	NA	NA	TRBJ1-2	TGTGCCAGCAGTGCGGACAGCACCTATGGCTACACCTTC	CASSADSTYGYTF
TRBV11-1	NA	NA	TRBJ2-1	TGTGCCAGCAGCTTAGATGGGCACTCCTACAATGAGCAGTTCTTC	CASSLDGHSYNEQFF
TRBV24-1	NA	NA	TRBJ1-5	TGTGCCACCAGTGATGAGGGTAGCAATCAGCCCCAGCATTTT	CATSDEGSNQPQHF
TRBV28	NA	NA	TRBJ1-6	TGTGCCAGCAGTTTATATGATGAGGGAGACAATTCACCCCTCCACTTT	CASSLYDEGDNSPLHF
TRBV5-1	NA	TRBD2	TRBJ2-5	TGCGCCAGCAGCTTGCTAGCGGGGGGGCAAGAGACCCAGTACTTC	CASSLLAGGQETQYF
TRBV19	NA	NA	TRBJ1-2	TGTGCCAGTAGTATTGTGGAGGCACAGGGATCCGGCTACACCTTC	CASSIVEAQGSGYTF
TRBV6-5	NA	NA	TRBJ2-7	TGTGCCAGCATACCTCCCTGGACAGTCGCCTACGAGCAGTACTTC	CASIPPWTVAYEQYF
TRBV6-6	NA	TRBD1	TRBJ2-3	TGTGCCAGCAGTACCCGGGACAGGGTGGGGGATACGCAGTATTTT	CASSTRDRVGDTQYF
TRBV9	NA	TRBD1	TRBJ2-7	TGTGCCAGCGGGGATGGACAGGCCTACGAGCAGTACTTC	CASGDGQAYEQYF
TRBV11-1	NA	TRBD1	TRBJ2-7	TGTGCCAGCAGCCCGCGGGACAGGTCGGACGAGCAGTACTTC	CASSPRDRSDEQYF
TRBV6-5	NA	TRBD1	TRBJ1-1	TGTGCCAGCAAGGGCAGGGGGCCTAGGAACACTGAAGCTTTCTTT	CASKGRGPRNTEAFF
TRBV5-4	NA	TRBD1	TRBJ2-3	TGTGCCAGCAGCTCCTGGAGGGGGACAGGGTTTGATACGCAGTATTTT	CASSSWRGTGFDTQYF
TRBV7-7	NA	NA	TRBJ2-1	TGTGCCAGCAGCTCCGACGGGGTGATTGGGAATGAGCAGTTCTTC	CASSSDGVIGNEQFF
TRBV2	NA	NA	TRBJ1-4	TGTGCCAACACGAAAGACCGGACAGCAGGGGAAAAACTGTTTTTT	CANTKDRTAGEKLFF
TRBV5-6	NA	TRBD1	TRBJ1-1	TGTGCCAGCAGCACATCCAGGGGGGACACTGAAGCTTTCTTT	CASSTSRGDTEAFF
TRBV5-1	few	NA	TRBJ1-3	TGCGCCAGCAGCTTGACAGGGTTACCCTCTGGAAACACCATATATTTT	CASSLTGLPSGNTIYF
TRBV5-5	NA	NA	TRBJ1-2	TGTGCCAGCAGCTTGGTCCTCGGCCGCACAGGTAACTATGGCTACACCTTC	CASSLVLGRTGNYGYTF